The 12 T cell receptor beta chains listed next were all sequenced from one sample in a study of metastatic and nonmetastatic thyroid tumors. Until they underwent thyroid surgery, no patient had received any treatment. TCRdb used MiXCR to call clones anew from the PCR reads. The sample contains tens of thousands of clones, about 15% of which appear only once. The sequencing sample was made of blood. These receptor sequences come from a female donor with papillary thyroid cancer or a benign thyroid nodule (not recorded which). Some clones in this sample may be carry-over from other donors' samples.

The rearrangement links TRBV9 to TRBJ1-6, with D unresolved. The germline CDR1 and CDR2 sequences are SGDLS and YYNGEE. V was cut by 0 bases and J by 12 bases, with 13 bases left in between. The CDR3 has 14 residues. Here the CDR3 reads CASSVAGEYLPLHF. The CDR3 DNA reads as TGTGCCAGCAGCGTAGCTGGAGAGTATTTACCCCTCCACTTT.

The J gene is TRBJ2-7, the V gene TRBV28, with D perhaps TRBD1 (5 bases). V lost 3 bases to trimming and J lost 2 bases, with 20 bases between them. CDR1 and CDR2 from the germline V gene are MDHEN and SYDVKM. The CDR3 is 17 residues long. Here the CDR3 reads CASSFVTGRNPAYEQYF. The CDR3 bases are TGTGCCAGCAGTTTTGTTACAGGCCGTAATCCTGCCTACGAGCAGTACTTC.

This clone was picked up many times. V is TRBV20-1 and J is TRBJ2-1; D tentatively fits TRBD1 or TRBD2 (6 bases each). Germline V CDR1 and CDR2: DFQATT, SNEGSKA (reference sequence). The CDR3 runs to 15 residues. The ends were cut back, 3 bases at V and 2 bases at J, with 14 bases in the middle. The CDR3 DNA is TGCAGTGCTAGTGGTGGGGGGACAACCTACAATGAGCAGTTCTTC. This translates into CSASGGGTTYNEQFF.

The J gene is TRBJ2-1, the V gene TRBV4-1; unclear D gene. CDR3 length: 15 amino acids. The germline V gene has CDR1 MGHRA and CDR2 YSYEKL. The V end lost 4 bases, the J end lost 7 bases, and 17 bases lay between the germline ends. The CDR3 sequence: CASSPSPRIWNEQFF. For the CDR3, the DNA is TGCGCCAGCAGCCCGTCCCCGCGGATTTGGAATGAGCAGTTCTTC.

This clone was seen repeatedly, ten times or more. A clone one base away is much larger, so this may be a read error. Other nucleotide sequences from this sample produce the same CDR3. The V and J genes are TRBV24-1 and TRBJ2-5, with D possibly TRBD1 on 6 matching bases. The CDR3 extends over 14 amino acids. The germline V and J ends were trimmed by 4 bases and 5 bases, with 13 bases remaining between them. Germline CDR1 and CDR2: KGHDR and SFDVKD. In DNA, the CDR3 is TGTGCCACCAGTGACCCGACAGGCCAGGAGACCCAGTACTTC. Protein product: CATSDPTGQETQYF.

This clone counts as medium-sized. The rearrangement uses TRBV20-1 and TRBJ2-7; either TRBD1 or TRBD2 may fit D (5 bases each). The germline V and J ends were trimmed by 3 bases and 6 bases, with 18 bases remaining between them. CDR3 size: 14 residues. The germline V gene has CDR1 DFQATT and CDR2 SNEGSKA (reference sequence). The CDR3, as DNA: TGCAGTGCTAGTCTTGGGGCGGGCTCCCGCGAGCAGTACTTC. This codes for CSASLGAGSREQYF.

This clone has ten or more counts. The chain employs TRBV10-3 and TRBJ2-7, with D tentatively TRBD1 (6 bases). V was trimmed by 10 bases and J by 3 bases, leaving 10 bases between them. The CDR3 totals 11 residues. Germline lookup yields CDR1 ENHRY and CDR2 SYGVKD. The CDR3 here is CATWDNYEQYF. In nucleotides, the CDR3 is TGTGCCACCTGGGACAACTACGAGCAGTACTTC.

This clone was detected many times. The chain combines TRBV6-6 with TRBJ2-4; TRBD1 aligns across 9 bases. Losses at the gene ends were 2 bases for V and 0 bases for J; bases not matched to a gene: 11. There are 19 residues in the CDR3. Germline V gene sequence: CDR1 MNHNY, CDR2 SVGAGI (reference sequence). The CDR3 nucleotides are TGTGCCAGCAGTTACGTAGCCGGGACAGGGACATTAGCCAAAAACATTCAGTACTTC. This codes for CASSYVAGTGTLAKNIQYF.

This clone was detected many times. This chain connects TRBV9 to TRBJ1-1; 9 positions match TRBD1. Trimming at V came to 0 bases and at J to 5 bases, leaving 11 bases not matched to a gene. Germline V lookup: CDR1 SGDLS, CDR2 YYNGEE. CDR3 size: 17 residues. The CDR3 nucleotides read TGTGCCAGCAGCGTAGGAGGAAGGGGACAGGGCCGTACTGAAGCTTTCTTT. Translated, it gives CASSVGGRGQGRTEAFF. Combining the CDR3 with reference TRBV9 and TRBJ1-1 gives the whole variable domain DSGVTQTPKHLITATGQRVTLRCSPRSGDLSVYWYQQSLDQGLQFLIQYYNGEERAKGNILERFSAQQFPDLHSELNLSSLELGDSALYFCASSVGGRGQGRTEAFFGQGTRLTVV.

This clone has more than one count but fewer than ten. The chain joins TRBV2 to TRBJ2-1; tentatively, D is TRBD1 (5 bases). Germline CDR1 and CDR2: SNHLY and FYNNEI. There are 15 residues in the CDR3. V was pared by 4 bases and J by 0 bases, with 10 bases between. The CDR3 region has the DNA TGTGCCAGCAGTGGGGGCTGGGGCTCCTACAATGAGCAGTTCTTC. Amino acids: CASSGGWGSYNEQFF.

In this sample, this clone turned up many times. The J gene is TRBJ2-3, the V gene TRBV7-2; tentatively, D is TRBD1 or TRBD2 (5 bases each). With 0 bases removed from V and 4 bases from J, the gap between germline ends came to 5 bases. The CDR3 is 13 amino acids. The germline V gene encodes CDR1 SGHTA and CDR2 FQGNSA. CDR3: CASSLAGADTQYF. The CDR3 nucleotides read TGTGCCAGCAGCTTAGCGGGGGCAGATACGCAGTATTTT.

This clone was seen repeatedly, ten times or more. The gene calls are TRBV19 and TRBJ2-2; D unclear. In germline, CDR1 is LNHDA, CDR2 SQIVND (reference sequence). This CDR3 region has 11 residues. V lost 2 bases, J lost 8 bases, and 3 bases lay in between. The CDR3 spells CASSIWGELFF. In DNA form, the CDR3 reads TGTGCCAGTAGTATATGGGGGGAGCTGTTTTTT.